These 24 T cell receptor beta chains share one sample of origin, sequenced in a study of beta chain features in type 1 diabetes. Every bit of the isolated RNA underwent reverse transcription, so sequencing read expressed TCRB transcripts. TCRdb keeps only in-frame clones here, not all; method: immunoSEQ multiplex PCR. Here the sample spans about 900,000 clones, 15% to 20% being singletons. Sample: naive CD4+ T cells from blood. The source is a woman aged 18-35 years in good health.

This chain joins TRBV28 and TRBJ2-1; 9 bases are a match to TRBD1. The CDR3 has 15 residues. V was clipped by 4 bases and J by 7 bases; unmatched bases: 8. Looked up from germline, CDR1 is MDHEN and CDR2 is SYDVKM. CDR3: CASSSSGTGTNEQFF. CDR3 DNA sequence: TGTGCCAGCAGTTCCTCCGGGACAGGGACTAATGAGCAGTTCTTC. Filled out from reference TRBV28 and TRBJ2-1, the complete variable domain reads DVKVTQSSRYLVKRTGEKVFLECVQDMDHENMFWYRQDPGLGLRLIYFSYDVKMKEKGDIPEGYSVSREKKERFSLILESASTNQTSMYLCASSSSGTGTNEQFFGPGTRLTVL.

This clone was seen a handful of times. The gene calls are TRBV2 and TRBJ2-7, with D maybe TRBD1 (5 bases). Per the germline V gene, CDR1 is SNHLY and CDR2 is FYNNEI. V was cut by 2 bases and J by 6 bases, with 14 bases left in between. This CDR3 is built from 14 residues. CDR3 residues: CASSEWAQGGEQYF. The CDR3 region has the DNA TGTGCCAGCAGTGAATGGGCCCAGGGTGGCGAGCAGTACTTC.

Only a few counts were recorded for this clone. The DNA of the CDR3 is TGTGCCAGCAGTTTAACGGGGCTAGCGGGAGAGGATGAGCAGTTCTTC. Translation: CASSLTGLAGEDEQFF. The V and J genes are TRBV28 and TRBJ2-1, with 10 positions matching TRBD2. The V gene end was trimmed by 2 bases and the J gene end by 8 bases; junction bases not matched to a gene: 9. Germline lookup yields CDR1 MDHEN and CDR2 SYDVKM. CDR3 length: 16 residues.

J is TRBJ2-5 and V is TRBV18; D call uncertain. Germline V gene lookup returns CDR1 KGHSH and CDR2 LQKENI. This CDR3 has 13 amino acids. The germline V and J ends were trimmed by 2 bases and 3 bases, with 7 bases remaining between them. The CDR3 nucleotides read TGTGCCAGCTCACCAGAAGCCAAAGAGACCCAGTACTTC. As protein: CASSPEAKETQYF.

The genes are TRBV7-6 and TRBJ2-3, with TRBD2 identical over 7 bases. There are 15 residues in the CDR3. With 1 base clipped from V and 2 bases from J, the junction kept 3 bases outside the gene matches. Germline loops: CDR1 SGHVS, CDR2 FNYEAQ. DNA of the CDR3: TGTGCCAGCAGCTTAGTCGGGAGGACCACAGATACGCAGTATTTT. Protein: CASSLVGRTTDTQYF.

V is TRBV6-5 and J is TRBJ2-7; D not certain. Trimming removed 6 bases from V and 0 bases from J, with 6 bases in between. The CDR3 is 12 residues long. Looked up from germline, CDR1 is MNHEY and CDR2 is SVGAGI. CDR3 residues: CASRGNSYEQYF. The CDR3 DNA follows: TGTGCCAGCAGAGGGAACTCCTACGAGCAGTACTTC.

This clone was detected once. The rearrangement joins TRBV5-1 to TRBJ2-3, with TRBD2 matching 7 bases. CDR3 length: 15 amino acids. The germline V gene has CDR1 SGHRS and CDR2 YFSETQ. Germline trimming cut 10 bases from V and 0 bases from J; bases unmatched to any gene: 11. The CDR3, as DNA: TGCGCCTCCACGGTGGCGGGAGTGAGCACAGATACGCAGTATTTT. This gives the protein CASTVAGVSTDTQYF.

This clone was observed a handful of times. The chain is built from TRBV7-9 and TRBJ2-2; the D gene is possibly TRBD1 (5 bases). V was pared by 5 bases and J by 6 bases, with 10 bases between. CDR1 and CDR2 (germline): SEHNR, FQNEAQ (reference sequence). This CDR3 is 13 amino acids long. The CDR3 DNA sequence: TGTGCCAGCAGCCGCCGGACATCCGGGGAGCTGTTTTTT. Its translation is CASSRRTSGELFF.

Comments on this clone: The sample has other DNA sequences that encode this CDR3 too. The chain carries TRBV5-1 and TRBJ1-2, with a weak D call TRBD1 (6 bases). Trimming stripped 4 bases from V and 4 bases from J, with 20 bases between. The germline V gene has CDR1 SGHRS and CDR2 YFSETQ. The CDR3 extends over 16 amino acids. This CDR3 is CASSAAPAQGPYGYTF. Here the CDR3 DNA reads TGCGCCAGCAGCGCGGCCCCCGCACAGGGCCCCTATGGCTACACCTTC.

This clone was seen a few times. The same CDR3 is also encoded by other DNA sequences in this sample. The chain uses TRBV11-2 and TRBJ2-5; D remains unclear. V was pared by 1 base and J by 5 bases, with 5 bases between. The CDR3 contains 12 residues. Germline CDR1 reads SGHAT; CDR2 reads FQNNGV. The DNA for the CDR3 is TGTGCCAGCAGCTTAGTGTGGGAGACCCAGTACTTC. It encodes CASSLVWETQYF.

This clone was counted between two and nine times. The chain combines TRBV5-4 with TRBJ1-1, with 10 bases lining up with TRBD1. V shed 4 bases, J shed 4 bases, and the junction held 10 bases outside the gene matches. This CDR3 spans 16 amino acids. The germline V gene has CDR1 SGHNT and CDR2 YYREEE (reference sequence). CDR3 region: CASSRDRGMVGTEAFF. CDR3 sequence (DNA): TGTGCCAGCAGCCGGGACAGGGGTATGGTGGGCACTGAAGCTTTCTTT.

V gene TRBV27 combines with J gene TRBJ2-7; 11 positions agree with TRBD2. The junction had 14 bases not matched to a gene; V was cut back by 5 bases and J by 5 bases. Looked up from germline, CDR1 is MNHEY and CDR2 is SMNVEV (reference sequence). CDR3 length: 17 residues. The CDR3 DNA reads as TGTGCCAGCAGTCTACGTTACCGACTAGCGGGAAAACACGAGCAGTACTTC. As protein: CASSLRYRLAGKHEQYF.

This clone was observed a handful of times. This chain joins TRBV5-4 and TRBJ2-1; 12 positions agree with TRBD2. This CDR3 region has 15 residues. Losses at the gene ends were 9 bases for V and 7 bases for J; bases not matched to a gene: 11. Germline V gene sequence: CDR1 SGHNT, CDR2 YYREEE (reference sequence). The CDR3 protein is CATRLLAGGPNEQFF. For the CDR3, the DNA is TGTGCCACCAGACTTCTAGCGGGAGGGCCAAATGAGCAGTTCTTC.

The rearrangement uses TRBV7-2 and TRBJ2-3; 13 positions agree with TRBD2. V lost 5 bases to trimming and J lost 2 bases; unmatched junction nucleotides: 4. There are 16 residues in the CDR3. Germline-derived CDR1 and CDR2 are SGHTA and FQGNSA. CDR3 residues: CASSQGTSGTTDTQYF. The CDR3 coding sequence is TGTGCCAGCAGCCAAGGGACTAGCGGGACCACAGATACGCAGTATTTT.

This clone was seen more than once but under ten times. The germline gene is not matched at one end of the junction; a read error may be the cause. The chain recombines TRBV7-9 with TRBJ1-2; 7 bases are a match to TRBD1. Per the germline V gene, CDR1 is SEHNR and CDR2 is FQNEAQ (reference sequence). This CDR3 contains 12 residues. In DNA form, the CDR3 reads TGTGCCAGCAGCTCACAACCGACAGGGTGGGAATTC. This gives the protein CASSSQPTGWEF.

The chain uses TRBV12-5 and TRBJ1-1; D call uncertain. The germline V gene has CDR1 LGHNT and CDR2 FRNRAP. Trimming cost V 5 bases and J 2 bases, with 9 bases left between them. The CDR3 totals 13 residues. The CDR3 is CASGLDGNTEAFF. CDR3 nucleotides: TGTGCTAGTGGTCTAGACGGAAACACTGAAGCTTTCTTT.

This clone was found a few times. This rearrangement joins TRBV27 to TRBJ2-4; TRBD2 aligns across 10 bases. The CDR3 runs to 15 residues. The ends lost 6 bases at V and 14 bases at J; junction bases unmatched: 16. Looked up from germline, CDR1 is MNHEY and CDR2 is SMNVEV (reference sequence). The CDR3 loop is CASSQSAAGGRQKYF. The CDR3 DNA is TGTGCCAGCAGCCAAAGCGCAGCGGGAGGGCGACAAAAGTACTTC.

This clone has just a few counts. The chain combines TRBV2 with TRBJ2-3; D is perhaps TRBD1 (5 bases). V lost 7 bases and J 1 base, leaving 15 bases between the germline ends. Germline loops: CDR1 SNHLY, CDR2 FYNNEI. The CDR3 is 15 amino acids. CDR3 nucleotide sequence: TGTGCCAGCACTAAAGGGGCAGGACGCACAGATACGCAGTATTTT. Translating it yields CASTKGAGRTDTQYF.

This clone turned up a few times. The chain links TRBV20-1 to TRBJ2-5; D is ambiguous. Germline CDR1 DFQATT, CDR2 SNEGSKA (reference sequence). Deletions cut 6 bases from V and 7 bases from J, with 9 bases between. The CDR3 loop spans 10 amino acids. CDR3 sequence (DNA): TGCAGTGCCTGGTCTGCGACCCAGTACTTC. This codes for CSAWSATQYF.

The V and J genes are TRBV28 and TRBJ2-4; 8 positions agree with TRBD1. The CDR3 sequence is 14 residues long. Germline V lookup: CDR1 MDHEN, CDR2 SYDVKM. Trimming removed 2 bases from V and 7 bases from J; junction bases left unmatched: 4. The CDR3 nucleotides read TGTGCCAGCAGTTTACCAGGACAGGGCAACATTCAGTACTTC. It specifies CASSLPGQGNIQYF.

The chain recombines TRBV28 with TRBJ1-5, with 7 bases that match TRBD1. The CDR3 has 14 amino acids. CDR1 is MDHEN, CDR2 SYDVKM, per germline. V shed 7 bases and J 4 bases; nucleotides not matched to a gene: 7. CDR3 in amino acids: CASIRDSTNQPQHF. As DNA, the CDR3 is TGTGCCAGCATCCGGGACAGCACTAATCAGCCCCAGCATTTT.

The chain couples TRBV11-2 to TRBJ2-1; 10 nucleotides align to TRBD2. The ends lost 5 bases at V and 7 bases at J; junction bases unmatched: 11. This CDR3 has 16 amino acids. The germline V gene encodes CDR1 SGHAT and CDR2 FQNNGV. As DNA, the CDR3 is TGTGCCAGCAGCCACTATAGCGGGAGGACCTTTAATGAGCAGTTCTTC. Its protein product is CASSHYSGRTFNEQFF.

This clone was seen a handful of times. CDR3 sequence: CASSPRAGTGFTGELFF. The CDR3 nucleotides are TGTGCCAGCAGCCCCAGAGCCGGGACAGGGTTCACCGGGGAGCTGTTTTTT. The V and J genes are TRBV4-2 and TRBJ2-2; TRBD1 matches at 9 bases. Per the germline V gene, CDR1 is LGHNA and CDR2 is YNFKEQ. J gave up 4 bases and V 4 bases, and 10 bases lay outside the gene matches. The CDR3 has 17 amino acids.

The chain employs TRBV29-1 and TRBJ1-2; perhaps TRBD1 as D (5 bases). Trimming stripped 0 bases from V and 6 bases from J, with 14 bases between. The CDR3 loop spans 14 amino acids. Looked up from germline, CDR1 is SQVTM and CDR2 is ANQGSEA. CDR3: CSVEDLTGADGYTF. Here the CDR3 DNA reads TGCAGCGTTGAAGATCTAACAGGCGCTGATGGCTACACCTTC.